This T cell receptor beta chain was identified during a study of T cells expressing NK-cell markers. About the research overall: HCMV serostatus: seven of eight sequenced donors positive, one negative. General observations from the study: Several donors showed these clonotypes also leading the CD3+CD56-NKG2C+ fraction.

The CDR3 length is 14 residues. Germline V gene data show CDR1 as ENHRY and CDR2 as SYGVKD. Note on this clonotype: The target antigen is unknown.

UMIs were included in TCR beta cDNA generated by 5'RACE template switching. TCRdb re-called the 5' RACE reads; one entry per CDR3 protein, DNA not given. Found here are almost 450,000 distinct CDR3 sequences; the top ten clones hold about 7.3%. This clonotype originated in a woman aged 18 to 75 in good health. Material: blood T cells: a sorted CD56 or NKG2C T cell subset, CD4+ or CD8+ T cells, or bulk PBMC T cells (not recorded which). The chain is built from TRBV10-3 and TRBJ2-5; the TCRdb D gene call, TRBD1, has no DNA to confirm it. Here the CDR3 reads CAISHPPTQETQYF.